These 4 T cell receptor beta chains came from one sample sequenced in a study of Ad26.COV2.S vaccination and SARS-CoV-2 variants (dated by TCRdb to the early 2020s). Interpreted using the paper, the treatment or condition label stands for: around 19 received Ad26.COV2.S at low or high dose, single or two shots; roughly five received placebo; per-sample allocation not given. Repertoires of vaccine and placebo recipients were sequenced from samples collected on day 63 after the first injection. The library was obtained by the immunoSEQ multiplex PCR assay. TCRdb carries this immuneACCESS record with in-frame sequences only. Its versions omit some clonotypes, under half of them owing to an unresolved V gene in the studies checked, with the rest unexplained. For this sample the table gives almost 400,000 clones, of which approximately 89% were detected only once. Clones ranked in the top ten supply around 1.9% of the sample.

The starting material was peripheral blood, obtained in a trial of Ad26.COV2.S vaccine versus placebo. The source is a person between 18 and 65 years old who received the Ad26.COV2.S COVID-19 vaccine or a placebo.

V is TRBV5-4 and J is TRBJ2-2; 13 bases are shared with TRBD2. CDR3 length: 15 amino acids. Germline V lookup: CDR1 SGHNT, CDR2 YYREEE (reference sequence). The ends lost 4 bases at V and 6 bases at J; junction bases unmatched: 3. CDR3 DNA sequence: TGTGCCAGCAGCGTGGGACTAGCGGGACCCGGGGAGCTGTTTTTT. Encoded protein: CASSVGLAGPGELFF.

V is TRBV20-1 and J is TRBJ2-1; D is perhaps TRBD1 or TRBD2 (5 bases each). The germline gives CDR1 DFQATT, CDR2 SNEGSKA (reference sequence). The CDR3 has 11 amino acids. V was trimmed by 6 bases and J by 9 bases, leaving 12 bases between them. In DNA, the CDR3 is TGCAGTGCCGTCCCTGGGGGTGAGCAGTTCTTC. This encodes CSAVPGGEQFF.

The CDR3, as DNA: TGTGCCACCAGTGATCCGACTACAGGGGATCAGCCCCAGCATTTT. Its translation: CATSDPTTGDQPQHF. The chain employs TRBV24-1 and TRBJ1-5, with TRBD1 matching over 7 bases. V shed 3 bases, J shed 5 bases, and the junction held 6 bases outside the gene matches. CDR3 length equals 15 residues. Germline V CDR1 and CDR2: KGHDR, SFDVKD.

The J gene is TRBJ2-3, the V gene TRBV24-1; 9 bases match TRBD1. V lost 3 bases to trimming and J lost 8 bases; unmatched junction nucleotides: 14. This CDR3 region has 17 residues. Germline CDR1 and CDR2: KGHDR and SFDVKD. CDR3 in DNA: TGTGCCACCAGTGATGATCTAGGGACAGGGCATTTTGGTACGCAGTATTTT. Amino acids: CATSDDLGTGHFGTQYF.